These 24 T cell receptor beta chains were sequenced from one sample in a study of blood T cell repertoires in COVID-19. The assay was immunoSEQ multiplex PCR, and TCRdb's table has in-frame clones only and misses some. The sample shows 140,000 to 150,000 clones, about 74% of them seen only once. The sequencing input was peripheral blood. These TCRs come from a man in his forties or fifties with acute or convalescent COVID-19.

This chain links TRBV6-6 with TRBJ1-2; 7 positions agree with TRBD1. The CDR3 has 15 residues. Losses at the gene ends were 2 bases for V and 6 bases for J; bases not matched to a gene: 9. The germline V gene encodes CDR1 MNHNY and CDR2 SVGAGI (reference sequence). The CDR3 reads CASSYPGTERDGYTF. CDR3 nucleotides: TGTGCCAGCAGTTACCCCGGGACAGAGAGGGATGGCTACACCTTC.

The chain carries TRBV11-2 and TRBJ2-5; 8 bases are a match to TRBD1. This CDR3 has 14 residues. The germline CDR1 and CDR2 sequences are SGHAT and FQNNGV. V gave up 5 bases and J gave up 5 bases; unmatched junction bases: 7. CDR3 sequence reads: CASSQGALRETQYF. CDR3 DNA sequence: TGTGCCAGCAGCCAGGGGGCGCTGCGGGAGACCCAGTACTTC.

This clone was recorded many times. This chain joins TRBV24-1 and TRBJ1-3, with D uncertain. CDR1 and CDR2 (germline): KGHDR, SFDVKD. This CDR3 is built from 13 residues. With 9 bases removed from V and 0 bases from J, the gap between germline ends came to 8 bases. The CDR3 region is CATLRSSGNTIYF. Written as DNA, the CDR3 is TGTGCCACCTTAAGGAGCTCTGGAAACACCATATATTTT.

The CDR3 coding sequence is TGTGCCAGCAGTCTTGACAGGGGGCTTTCACCCCTCCACTTT. It yields the protein CASSLDRGLSPLHF. V gene TRBV28 combines with J gene TRBJ1-6; the match to TRBD1 covers 10 bases. CDR1 and CDR2 from the germline V gene are MDHEN and SYDVKM. J lost 9 bases, V lost 5 bases, and 4 bases had no gene match. The CDR3 length is 14 residues.

The V and J genes are TRBV12-3 or TRBV12-4 and TRBJ1-6; TRBD1 might be the D (5 bases). The CDR3 runs to 12 residues. Between the trimmed V and J ends, which lost 5 bases and 8 bases, there was a span of 7 bases. CDR3 sequence (DNA): TGTGCCAGCAGTGGGACTGATTCACCCCTCCACTTT. This translates into CASSGTDSPLHF.

V is TRBV6-4 and J is TRBJ2-7; 9 nucleotides align to TRBD2. This CDR3 region has 18 residues. The V gene's germline CDR1 is MRHNA and CDR2 SNTAGT. V gave up 4 bases and J gave up 6 bases; unmatched junction bases: 19. CDR3 DNA sequence: TGTGCCAGCAGTGGCCGTTGCGGGGGGGCCTTAGGGTGTGTCGAGCAGTACTTC. It yields the protein CASSGRCGGALGCVEQYF.

This chain joins TRBV2 and TRBJ2-7, with a tentative D call TRBD1 (6 bases). The CDR3 covers 14 residues. Per germline, CDR1 SNHLY and CDR2 FYNNEI. Trimming stripped 7 bases from V and 0 bases from J, with 13 bases between. Written as DNA, the CDR3 is TGTGCCAGCAACGTCCAGGGGAGCTCCTACGAGCAGTACTTC. Translation gives CASNVQGSSYEQYF.

This clone was detected only once. This chain uses TRBV6-5 with TRBJ1-1; possibly TRBD1 for D (5 bases). Trimming stripped 10 bases from V and 5 bases from J, with 14 bases between. CDR1 is MNHEY, CDR2 SVGAGI, per germline. The CDR3 loop spans 12 amino acids. CDR3 sequence (DNA): TGTGCCACTTGGGGGGTAGGGACTGAAGCTTTCTTT. The encoded protein is CATWGVGTEAFF.

V and J are TRBV28 and TRBJ1-5; TRBD1 agrees at 10 bases. V shed 5 bases, J shed 4 bases, and the junction held 8 bases outside the gene matches. The CDR3 is 16 residues long. Per germline, CDR1 MDHEN and CDR2 SYDVKM. The CDR3 bases are TGTGCCAGCAGTCAAAAATGGACAGGGGGAAATCAGCCCCAGCATTTT. Its translation is CASSQKWTGGNQPQHF.

This clone showed up just a few times. This sequence joins TRBV7-9 and TRBJ1-5; D is unresolved. The CDR3 extends over 12 amino acids. V lost 5 bases and J lost 14, with 16 bases in between. In germline, CDR1 is SEHNR, CDR2 FQNEAQ (reference sequence). For the CDR3, the DNA is TGTGCCAGCAGCCCACTCCGATCCGGGGAGCATTTT. Protein: CASSPLRSGEHF.

V usage is TRBV12-3 or TRBV12-4 and J usage is TRBJ2-7; a possible D gene is TRBD2 (5 bases). This CDR3 is 11 amino acids long. V was cut by 4 bases and J by 4 bases, with 5 bases left in between. The CDR3 sequence: CASSSGYEQYF. In DNA form, the CDR3 reads TGTGCCAGCAGTTCGGGGTACGAGCAGTACTTC.

The chain has TRBV7-9 and TRBJ1-4, with TRBD1 identical over 9 bases. CDR1 SEHNR and CDR2 FQNEAQ come from the germline V gene (reference sequence). After removal of 2 bases from V and 7 bases from J, the junction contained 8 bases not matched to a gene. The CDR3 length is 16 residues. The CDR3 coding sequence is TGTGCCAGCAGCTTAAGCCCGGGACAGGGTCGTGAAAAACTGTTTTTT. This gives the protein CASSLSPGQGREKLFF.

The CDR3: CASRRQGWDTEAFF. The CDR3 DNA reads TGTGCCAGCAGAAGACAGGGGTGGGACACTGAAGCTTTCTTT. The chain combines TRBV2 with TRBJ1-1; 8 bases map to TRBD1. V was clipped by 6 bases and J by 3 bases; unmatched bases: 6. The CDR3 has 14 residues. Per germline, CDR1 SNHLY and CDR2 FYNNEI. Complete variable domain (other parts from reference TRBV2 and TRBJ1-1): EPEVTQTPSHQVTQMGQEVILRCVPISNHLYFYWYRQILGQKVEFLVSFYNNEISEKSEIFDDQFSVERPDGSNFTLKIRSTKLEDSAMYFCASRRQGWDTEAFFGQGTRLTVV.

The chain joins TRBV5-1 to TRBJ1-2; tentatively, D is TRBD1 (5 bases). CDR1 is SGHRS, CDR2 YFSETQ, per germline. V lost 0 bases and J 7 bases, leaving 13 bases between the germline ends. The CDR3 contains 14 residues. The CDR3 here is CASSLDQGSVGYTF. DNA for the CDR3: TGCGCCAGCAGCTTGGATCAGGGATCGGTTGGCTACACCTTC.

In this sample, this clone turned up a few times. The chain uses TRBV5-1 and TRBJ2-7; possible D gene TRBD1, 6 bases. The CDR3 runs 16 residues. V lost 5 bases, J lost 0 bases, and 18 bases lay in between. CDR1 is SGHRS, CDR2 YFSETQ, per germline. CDR3 in amino acids: CASRVDGQSFSYEQYF. In nucleotides, the CDR3 is TGCGCCAGCAGGGTGGATGGACAGAGCTTCTCCTACGAGCAGTACTTC.

This clone was found a few times. The chain's CDR3 is CASFEGHLSYEQYV. As DNA, the CDR3 is TGTGCCAGCTTTGAGGGACACCTCTCCTACGAGCAGTACGTC. V gene TRBV2 combines with J gene TRBJ2-7; tentative D call: TRBD1 (6 bases). Trimming removed 8 bases at V and 0 bases at J, with 14 bases between. The CDR3 has 14 amino acids. Per the germline V gene, CDR1 is SNHLY and CDR2 is FYNNEI.

The chain carries TRBV5-4 and TRBJ2-3, with a possible D match to TRBD1 (8 bases). This CDR3 region has 15 residues. The germline V gene has CDR1 SGHNT and CDR2 YYREEE (reference sequence). V lost 3 bases, J lost 0 bases, and 11 bases lay in between. The CDR3 reads CASSSQGGSTDTQYF. The CDR3 DNA reads TGTGCCAGCAGCTCACAGGGGGGGAGCACAGATACGCAGTATTTT.

The chain employs TRBV6-5 and TRBJ1-5, with a possible D match to TRBD1 (5 bases). Trimming took off 6 bases at V and 2 bases at J, with 14 bases between the two ends. The CDR3 has 15 residues. Germline-derived CDR1 and CDR2 are MNHEY and SVGAGI. This CDR3 is CASREISRGNQPQHF. Written as DNA, the CDR3 is TGTGCCAGCAGGGAGATTTCCAGGGGCAATCAGCCCCAGCATTTT.

This clone turned up a few times. The chain is built from TRBV21-1 and TRBJ2-7; the table's D call TRBD1 went unverified against the DNA. TRBV21-1 is a documented pseudogene. The CDR3 has 14 amino acids. The CDR3: CASSTEDRDYEQYF. As DNA, the CDR3 is TGTGCCAGCAGCACAGAAGACAGGGACTACGAGCAGTACTTC.

V and J are TRBV10-3 and TRBJ1-5, with 10 bases aligning to TRBD1. The germline gives CDR1 ENHRY, CDR2 SYGVKD. With V trimmed by 4 bases and J by 4 bases, 4 bases remained unmatched. The length of the CDR3 is 15 residues. The chain's CDR3 is CAISAGQGRNQPQHF. In DNA form, the CDR3 reads TGTGCCATCAGTGCGGGACAGGGGCGGAATCAGCCCCAGCATTTT.

The chain carries TRBV28 and TRBJ1-2; D uncertain. This CDR3 has 15 amino acids. V was shortened by 6 bases and J by 0 bases, with 14 bases between the two germline ends. The germline V gene encodes CDR1 MDHEN and CDR2 SYDVKM. The DNA of the CDR3 is TGTGCCAGCAGCGAGACATCTTCAGCTAACTATGGCTACACCTTC. This codes for CASSETSSANYGYTF.

V gene TRBV6-4 combines with J gene TRBJ1-4; the D is unclear. Trimming took 6 bases from V and 8 from J, leaving 16 bases between them. Germline V gene sequence: CDR1 MRHNA, CDR2 SNTAGT. The CDR3 runs to 14 residues. As DNA, the CDR3 is TGTGCCAGCAGGCAAGGTGTCGCGGAGGAAAAACTGTTTTTT. Protein product: CASRQGVAEEKLFF.

This chain connects TRBV2 to TRBJ2-1; possibly TRBD2 for D (5 bases). The CDR3 has 14 residues. Germline lookup yields CDR1 SNHLY and CDR2 FYNNEI. Trimming stripped 7 bases from V and 9 bases from J, with 19 bases between. The CDR3 DNA reads TGTGCCAGCAAGATTAGCGACGGGCCTAGTGAGCAGTTCTTC. Amino acid sequence: CASKISDGPSEQFF.

This clone was recorded many times. The chain combines TRBV6-4 with TRBJ2-1; a possible D gene is TRBD1 (5 bases). The ends were cut back, 4 bases at V and 9 bases at J, with 13 bases in the middle. CDR1 MRHNA and CDR2 SNTAGT come from the germline V gene. This CDR3 contains 13 residues. In DNA, the CDR3 is TGTGCCAGCAGTGGCAAAGGGGCCGGTGAGCAGTTCTTC. Its translation is CASSGKGAGEQFF.